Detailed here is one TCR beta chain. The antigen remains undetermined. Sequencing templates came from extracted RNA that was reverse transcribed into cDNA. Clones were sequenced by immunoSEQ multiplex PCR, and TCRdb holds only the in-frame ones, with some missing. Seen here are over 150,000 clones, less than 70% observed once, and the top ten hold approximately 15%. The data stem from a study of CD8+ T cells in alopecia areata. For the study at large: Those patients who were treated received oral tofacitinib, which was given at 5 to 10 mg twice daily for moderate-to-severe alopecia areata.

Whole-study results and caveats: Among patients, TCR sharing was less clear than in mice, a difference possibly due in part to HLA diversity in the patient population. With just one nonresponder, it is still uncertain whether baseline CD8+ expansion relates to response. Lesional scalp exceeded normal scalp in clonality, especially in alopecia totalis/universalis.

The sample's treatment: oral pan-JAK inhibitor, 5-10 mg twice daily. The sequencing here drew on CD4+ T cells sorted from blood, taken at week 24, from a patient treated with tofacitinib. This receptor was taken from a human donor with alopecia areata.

CDR3: CASSRQDPYEQYF. CDR3 in DNA: TGTGCCAGCAGTCGACAGGACCCCTACGAGCAGTACTTC. V and J are TRBV6-6 and TRBJ2-7; perhaps TRBD1 as D (6 bases). V lost 5 bases, J lost 2 bases, and 10 bases lay in between. CDR3 size: 13 residues. CDR1 and CDR2 (germline): MNHNY, SVGAGI (reference sequence).